Below, 17 T cell receptor beta chains from the same sample are listed, as sequenced in a study of T cells in Graves' hyperthyroidism and ophthalmopathy. From RNA transcripts, TCR beta CDR3 regions were amplified. RT-PCR in the first round (using the HTBI primer set) targeted the TCR CDR3. In TCRdb, the multiplex PCR reads were re-called with MiXCR into one record per CDR3 protein. Among around 540,000 distinct CDR3 sequences, 15% to 20% were seen once, and the ten largest hold approximately 30%. The specimen was blood. The receptors here all came from a woman in her 30s with Graves' ophthalmopathy.

This clonotype was counted many times. The chain employs TRBV5-8 and TRBJ2-1; 12 positions match TRBD2. Germline CDR1 is SGHTS and CDR2 is YDEGEE. CDR3 length: 20 residues. The V segment lost 7 bases and the J segment 0 bases; nucleotides outside the gene matches: 17. The CDR3 loop reads CASVSGDGGTSGFSYNEQFF. The CDR3 coding sequence is TGTGCCAGCGTATCAGGGGACGGTGGGACTAGCGGGTTCTCCTACAATGAGCAGTTCTTC.

This clonotype was seen many times. The chain has TRBV4-1 and TRBJ2-7; possibly TRBD1 for D (6 bases). Trimming shortened V by 0 bases and J by 3 bases, and 15 bases separated the two germline ends. The CDR3 loop spans 16 amino acids. Germline loops: CDR1 MGHRA, CDR2 YSYEKL. The CDR3 DNA reads TGCGCCAGCAGCCAAGAGCGGCAGGGGAGTGTCTACGAGCAGTACTTC. It yields the protein CASSQERQGSVYEQYF.

This chain joins TRBV7-3 and TRBJ2-7, with 8 bases aligning to TRBD1. Germline lookup yields CDR1 SGHTA and CDR2 FQGTGA. The CDR3 sequence is 14 residues long. V gave up 5 bases and J gave up 7 bases; unmatched junction bases: 10. The CDR3, as DNA: TGTGCCAGCAGCGCCCAGGGGGCCGGCGGGGAGCAGTACTTC. Residues: CASSAQGAGGEQYF.

Many counts were recorded for this clonotype. The CDR3 DNA is TGTGCCAGCAGTAAGGAACGCTCCGGGACAGTGTACAATGAGCAGTTCTTC. Amino acids: CASSKERSGTVYNEQFF. This chain uses TRBV6-1 with TRBJ2-1; TRBD1 matches 7 bases. The CDR3 contains 17 residues. In germline, CDR1 is MNHNS, CDR2 SASEGT. Trimming at V came to 5 bases and at J to 4 bases, leaving 14 bases not matched to a gene.

CDR3 sequence reads: CASSSRTGPYEQYF. CDR3 in DNA: TGTGCCAGCAGCTCCAGGACAGGGCCCTACGAGCAGTACTTC. The V gene is TRBV7-9, the J gene TRBJ2-7, with 8 bases that match TRBD1. CDR3 size: 14 residues. From germline, CDR1 is SEHNR and CDR2 FQNEAQ (reference sequence). The V and J ends lost 4 bases and 2 bases, in that order; junction bases with no gene match: 4. The whole variable domain, filled in from reference TRBV7-9 and TRBJ2-7, reads DTGVSQNPRHKITKRGQNVTFRCDPISEHNRLYWYRQTLGQGPEFLTYFQNEAQLEKSRLLSDRFSAERPKGSFSTLEIQRTEQGDSAMYLCASSSRTGPYEQYFGPGTRLTVT.

This clonotype was observed at least ten times. V usage is TRBV9 and J usage is TRBJ2-3; perhaps TRBD2 as D (6 bases). The germline V gene has CDR1 SGDLS and CDR2 YYNGEE. V was pared by 4 bases and J by 0 bases, with 12 bases between. This CDR3 contains 15 residues. The CDR3 here is CASSQLARSTDTQYF. The CDR3 DNA reads TGTGCCAGCAGCCAGCTAGCGAGAAGCACAGATACGCAGTATTTT.

This clonotype turned up a few times. V is TRBV6-2 or TRBV6-3 and J is TRBJ2-1; D remains unclear. This CDR3 is 13 amino acids long. The V end was cut by 1 base, the J end by 9 bases, with 10 bases between. The germline CDR1 and CDR2 sequences are MNHEY and SVGEGT. The CDR3 region is CASSYLGPPEQFF. As DNA, the CDR3 is TGTGCCAGCAGTTACTTAGGACCCCCTGAGCAGTTCTTC.

This clonotype was seen many times. The chain links TRBV20-1 to TRBJ2-5, with 8 nucleotides matching TRBD1. The J segment lost 5 bases and the V segment lost 3 bases, leaving 11 bases of the junction unmatched. The CDR3 length is 15 residues. Germline CDR1 reads DFQATT; CDR2 reads SNEGSKA (reference sequence). CDR3 in amino acids: CSARKSGGPVETQYF. As DNA, the CDR3 is TGCAGTGCTAGGAAGTCAGGGGGCCCGGTGGAGACCCAGTACTTC.

On this clonotype: A clone one base away is much larger, so this may be a read error. The rearrangement joins TRBV7-2 to TRBJ2-2, with D possibly matching TRBD2 (5 bases). CDR1 SGHTA and CDR2 FQGNSA come from the germline V gene. The CDR3 extends over 14 amino acids. Written as DNA, the CDR3 is TGTGCCAGCAGCTTGAAAAGGACGACCGGGGAGCTGCTTTTT. This codes for CASSLKRTTGELLF. The full variable domain, rest sourced from reference TRBV7-2 and TRBJ2-2, is GAGVSQSPSNKVTEKGKDVELRCDPISGHTALYWYRQSLGQGLEFLIYFQGNSAPDKSGLPSDRFSAERTGGSVSTLTIQRTQQEDSAVYLCASSLKRTTGELLFGEGSRLTVL.

V usage is TRBV20-1 and J usage is TRBJ1-5; 10 nucleotides line up with TRBD1. Germline V gene lookup returns CDR1 DFQATT and CDR2 SNEGSKA (reference sequence). V shed 3 bases, J shed 5 bases, and the junction held 10 bases outside the gene matches. The CDR3 covers 16 residues. In DNA, the CDR3 is TGCAGTGCTAGTCGTCCGGGACAGGGGCAGGATCAGCCCCAGCATTTT. This encodes CSASRPGQGQDQPQHF.

The rearrangement uses TRBV7-9 and TRBJ1-2; D uncertain. The CDR3 length is 13 residues. Per the germline V gene, CDR1 is SEHNR and CDR2 is FQNEAQ (reference sequence). Trimming removed 5 bases at V and 4 bases at J, with 11 bases between. In nucleotides, the CDR3 is TGTGCCAGCAGCCAAGGCCTTCCCTATGGCTACACCTTC. Encoded protein: CASSQGLPYGYTF. The variable domain in full, with the rest retrieved from reference TRBV7-9 and TRBJ1-2, is DTGVSQNPRHKITKRGQNVTFRCDPISEHNRLYWYRQTLGQGPEFLTYFQNEAQLEKSRLLSDRFSAERPKGSFSTLEIQRTEQGDSAMYLCASSQGLPYGYTFGSGTRLTVV.

On this clonotype itself: Its ends do not fully match the called genes, so a read error is possible. The CDR3 DNA reads TGCGCCAGCAGCCAGCTCCCCGGGACTATCCGACGCGAGCAGTACTTC. It is translated as CASSQLPGTIRREQYF. This chain joins TRBV11-2 and TRBJ2-7; 7 nucleotides align to TRBD2. This CDR3 is built from 16 residues. The V gene's germline CDR1 is SGHAT and CDR2 FQNNGV.

The chain couples TRBV13 to TRBJ2-7; TRBD2 aligns across 13 bases. The CDR3 length is 21 residues. Germline V gene data show CDR1 as PRHDT and CDR2 as FYEKMQ (reference sequence). V shed 3 bases and J 1 base; nucleotides not matched to a gene: 18. CDR3 residues: CASSFSPGDWTSGRRSYEQYF. The CDR3, as DNA: TGTGCCAGCAGCTTTTCCCCTGGGGATTGGACTAGCGGGAGAAGGTCCTACGAGCAGTACTTC.

The V gene is TRBV5-5, the J gene TRBJ2-2; TRBD1 aligns across 11 bases. The CDR3 runs to 16 residues. CDR1 is SGHKS and CDR2 is YYEKEE in the germline V gene (reference sequence). The junction had 8 bases not matched to a gene; V was cut back by 5 bases and J by 5 bases. The CDR3 loop reads CASRGGQGVRTGELFF. For the CDR3, the DNA is TGTGCCAGCAGGGGGGGACAGGGGGTGAGAACCGGGGAGCTGTTTTTT.

This clonotype appeared many times. This chain joins TRBV7-9 and TRBJ1-2; 7 bases fit TRBD1. This CDR3 is 14 amino acids long. V shed 2 bases, J shed 8 bases, and the junction held 8 bases outside the gene matches. Germline V gene lookup returns CDR1 SEHNR and CDR2 FQNEAQ (reference sequence). DNA of the CDR3: TGTGCCAGCAGCTTATCTGTACAGGGGAAGGGCTACACCTTC. Its protein product is CASSLSVQGKGYTF. Looking up the rest from reference TRBV7-9 and TRBJ1-2 gives the full variable domain: DTGVSQNPRHKITKRGQNVTFRCDPISEHNRLYWYRQTLGQGPEFLTYFQNEAQLEKSRLLSDRFSAERPKGSFSTLEIQRTEQGDSAMYLCASSLSVQGKGYTFGSGTRLTVV.

This clonotype showed up many times. V is TRBV28 and J is TRBJ2-3; D unclear. CDR1 and CDR2 from the germline V gene are MDHEN and SYDVKM. Trimming took off 5 bases at V and 0 bases at J, with 9 bases between the two ends. The CDR3 contains 14 residues. The DNA of the CDR3 is TGTGCCAGCAGTCCGCAAGACAGCACAGATACGCAGTATTTT. Translated: CASSPQDSTDTQYF.

V gene TRBV9 combines with J gene TRBJ2-7; TRBD2 aligns across 7 bases. Trimming cost V 0 bases and J 5 bases; bases outside gene matches: 8. This CDR3 region has 15 residues. Per germline, CDR1 SGDLS and CDR2 YYNGEE. The CDR3 nucleotides read TGTGCCAGCAGCGTAGATCCCGCGGGAGTAAACGAGCAGTACTTC. Protein sequence: CASSVDPAGVNEQYF.